This T cell receptor (beta chain) originates from a study of T cells in tuberculosis. Study-wide context: A South African cohort included IGRA-negative adolescents, latently infected IGRA-positive adolescents and adults with active tuberculosis. Study-wide results and limits: A GMM-specific repertoire classifier reached roughly 86% accuracy, AUROC approximately 0.93. Smaller alpha distances in active tuberculosis partly reflected shorter CDR3-alpha lengths. Selection depended on which cryopreserved specimens were available.

Sequencing used immunoSEQ multiplex PCR; TCRdb keeps in-frame clones, though not all of them. Of approximately 35,000 clones in the sample, around 95% were seen once. Trimming removed 5 bases from V and 12 bases from J, with 14 bases in between. Germline V CDR1 and CDR2: GTSNPN, SVGIG (reference sequence). The CDR3 contains 11 residues. This clone was recorded once. Its target is not known. Material for sequencing was PBMCs. The sequence came from a donor aged 10-29 years with latent tuberculosis or without tuberculosis infection. V and J are TRBV30 and TRBJ2-1; D may be TRBD2 (6 bases). This CDR3 is CAWGGPAGQFF. The CDR3 DNA follows: TGTGCCTGGGGAGGGCCGGCCGGGCAGTTCTTC.